The T cell receptor (beta chain) under discussion was sequenced for a study of OX40 agonist ivuxolimab in advanced cancers. Study at large: Dose-escalation patients' cancers were hepatocellular carcinoma, melanoma, renal cell or head and neck cancer. Among those treated, three patients had partial responses, one with hepatocellular carcinoma and two with cutaneous melanoma.

Assay: immunoSEQ multiplex PCR; the TCRdb copy retains only in-frame clones and omits some. The data contain about 80,000 clones, 90% to 95% of them singletons. The sequencing here drew on CD4+ or CD8+ T cells sorted from blood, taken in a trial of the OX40 agonist ivuxolimab. This TCR was recovered from an adult with an advanced solid tumor such as melanoma, head and neck, liver or kidney cancer.

CDR3 amino acids: CASRGTSGRTQETQYF. The CDR3 DNA follows: TGTGCCAGTAGGGGGACTAGCGGGAGGACCCAAGAGACCCAGTACTTC. The chain couples TRBV19 to TRBJ2-5, with 15 bases aligning to TRBD2. The length of the CDR3 is 16 residues. After removal of 6 bases from V and 1 base from J, the junction contained 3 bases not matched to a gene. Per germline, CDR1 LNHDA and CDR2 SQIVND (reference sequence).